This T cell receptor beta chain derives from a study of Ad26.COV2.S vaccination and SARS-CoV-2 variants. For this clone: Antigen unknown.

Study-level findings and limits: Across vaccine and placebo recipients, the breadth of non-spike TCRs was similar.

This CDR3 is 15 amino acids long. V trimming: 6 bases; J trimming: 5 bases; junction bases outside the gene matches: 7. The germline V gene encodes CDR1 SGHTA and CDR2 FQGNSA. As for treatment: about 20 received Ad26.COV2.S at low or high dose, single or two shots; about 5 received placebo; per-sample allocation not given. On day 63 after the first injection, vaccine and placebo recipients gave samples. Recruitment in Boston yielded a donor of adult age, 18-55 years. Using immunoSEQ multiplex PCR, the repertoire was profiled, and TCRdb retains in-frame clones only, with some absent. Among roughly 420,000 clones listed, roughly 89% were seen once.

The chain carries TRBV7-2 and TRBJ2-2; 9 bases match TRBD2. The sequences come from peripheral blood, collected in a trial of Ad26.COV2.S vaccine versus placebo. This TCR was sampled from a person between 18 and 60 years old who received the Ad26.COV2.S COVID-19 vaccine or a placebo. CDR3 DNA sequence: TGTGCCAGCAGACCATCGACTAGCGGTACCGGGGAGCTGTTTTTT. Its protein is CASRPSTSGTGELFF.